Following are 21 T cell receptor beta chains from one sample sequenced in a study of OX40 agonist ivuxolimab in advanced cancers. TCRdb keeps only in-frame clones here, not all; method: immunoSEQ multiplex PCR. The profile covers about 39,000 clones, with 80% to 95% appearing a single time and under 25% taken by the ten largest. The material sequenced was CD4+ or CD8+ T cells sorted from blood, taken in a trial of the OX40 agonist ivuxolimab. These receptors came from an adult with an advanced solid tumor such as melanoma, head and neck, liver or kidney cancer.

The J gene is TRBJ2-1, the V gene TRBV27; D may be TRBD1 (5 bases). The germline V gene has CDR1 MNHEY and CDR2 SMNVEV (reference sequence). CDR3 length: 12 residues. The V end was cut by 3 bases, the J end by 9 bases, with 9 bases between. The CDR3 protein is CASSFKGLEQFF. DNA of the CDR3: TGTGCCAGCAGTTTTAAGGGGCTTGAGCAGTTCTTC.

This clone was found once. This chain joins TRBV27 and TRBJ2-7, with a weak D call TRBD2 (5 bases). This CDR3 contains 14 residues. Germline assignment: CDR1 MNHEY and CDR2 SMNVEV (reference sequence). Trimming took off 3 bases at V and 0 bases at J, with 9 bases between the two ends. The CDR3 DNA is TGTGCCAGCAGTTTTGAGGGATCCTCCTACGAGCAGTACTTC. It codes for CASSFEGSSYEQYF.

This sequence joins TRBV4-1 and TRBJ2-7; TRBD2 matches 10 bases. This CDR3 has 17 amino acids. Germline trimming cut 5 bases from V and 0 bases from J; bases unmatched to any gene: 10. The V gene's germline CDR1 is MGHRA and CDR2 YSYEKL. The CDR3, as DNA: TGCGCCAGCAGCAACGGACTAGCGGACAAGATCTCCTACGAGCAGTACTTC. Residues: CASSNGLADKISYEQYF.

The J gene is TRBJ2-1, the V gene TRBV7-3; 9 positions match TRBD1. This CDR3 comprises 18 residues. The germline gives CDR1 SGHTA, CDR2 FQGTGA. Losses at the gene ends were 2 bases for V and 3 bases for J; bases not matched to a gene: 11. The DNA of the CDR3 is TGTGCCAGCAGCTTATGGGGCGGGTGGGACAGGGACTACAATGAGCAGTTCTTC. Amino acids: CASSLWGGWDRDYNEQFF.

The table lists this clone with a few counts. The V gene is TRBV7-9, the J gene TRBJ2-7; 11 nucleotides agree with TRBD2. The V segment lost 0 bases and the J segment 6 bases; nucleotides outside the gene matches: 4. The CDR3 loop spans 15 amino acids. Germline V lookup: CDR1 SEHNR, CDR2 FQNEAQ (reference sequence). CDR3 DNA: TGTGCCAGCAGCTTAGCGACTAGCGGGATTAGCGAGCAGTACTTC. It encodes CASSLATSGISEQYF.

The V gene is TRBV28, the J gene TRBJ2-7; tentative D call: TRBD1 (6 bases). V was shortened by 4 bases and J by 6 bases, with 16 bases between the two germline ends. The CDR3 consists of 14 residues. CDR1 is MDHEN, CDR2 SYDVKM, per germline. CDR3 protein: CASSSPRGSGEQYF. CDR3 nucleotide sequence: TGTGCCAGCAGTTCCCCTAGGGGGAGCGGCGAGCAGTACTTC. The whole variable domain, filled in from reference TRBV28 and TRBJ2-7, reads DVKVTQSSRYLVKRTGEKVFLECVQDMDHENMFWYRQDPGLGLRLIYFSYDVKMKEKGDIPEGYSVSREKKERFSLILESASTNQTSMYLCASSSPRGSGEQYFGPGTRLTVT.

The V and J genes are TRBV2 and TRBJ2-7; 9 nucleotides agree with TRBD1. Germline V gives CDR1 SNHLY, CDR2 FYNNEI. V was clipped by 10 bases and J by 4 bases; unmatched bases: 11. This CDR3 has 14 residues. CDR3 nucleotide sequence: TGTGCCATCCTGGGTACAGGGGGCGCATACGAGCAGTACTTC. Translating gives CAILGTGGAYEQYF.

As for this clone: In the same sample, other DNA sequences code for this CDR3. The V gene is TRBV19, the J gene TRBJ1-1; possible D gene TRBD1, 5 bases. The CDR3 extends over 13 amino acids. Between the trimmed V and J ends, which lost 3 bases and 8 bases, there was a span of 13 bases. Germline values: CDR1 LNHDA, CDR2 SQIVND (reference sequence). This chain's CDR3 is CASSIGGGTEAFF. In nucleotides, the CDR3 is TGTGCCAGTAGTATCGGGGGGGGAACCGAAGCTTTCTTT.

The V gene is TRBV2, the J gene TRBJ2-4; TRBD2 might be the D (6 bases). The germline V and J ends were trimmed by 6 bases and 7 bases, with 13 bases remaining between them. CDR1 SNHLY and CDR2 FYNNEI come from the germline V gene. This CDR3 is built from 13 residues. CDR3 nucleotide sequence: TGTGCCAGCAGGCAGACTAGTTTGAACATTCAGTACTTC. Translation: CASRQTSLNIQYF.

This sequence joins TRBV7-2 and TRBJ1-2; no clear D gene. The V end lost 1 base, the J end lost 0 bases, and 12 bases lay between the germline ends. Germline CDR1 reads SGHTA; CDR2 reads FQGNSA. This CDR3 comprises 16 residues. CDR3 DNA sequence: TGTGCCAGCAGCTTAGGTCCAGCTGGAGCTAACTATGGCTACACCTTC. Residues: CASSLGPAGANYGYTF.

The chain couples TRBV27 to TRBJ2-3; D possibly uses TRBD1 or TRBD2 (6 bases each). CDR3 size: 13 residues. With 11 bases removed from V and 4 bases from J, the gap between germline ends came to 16 bases. Germline V gene sequence: CDR1 MNHEY, CDR2 SMNVEV (reference sequence). Here the CDR3 reads CASGTGGPDTQYF. As DNA, the CDR3 is TGTGCCTCCGGGACCGGGGGCCCAGATACGCAGTATTTT.

The chain uses TRBV18 and TRBJ2-7; TRBD2 aligns across 7 bases. The CDR3 is 16 amino acids. The V and J ends lost 3 bases and 7 bases, in that order; junction bases with no gene match: 15. Germline CDR1 and CDR2: KGHSH and LQKENI. CDR3 amino acids: CASSPLGLEPSREQYF. The CDR3 DNA follows: TGTGCCAGCTCACCTTTAGGACTAGAACCGTCTAGGGAGCAGTACTTC.

This chain links TRBV5-4 with TRBJ1-1; 9 nucleotides align to TRBD1. The CDR3 spans 16 residues. Losses at the gene ends were 5 bases for V and 1 base for J; bases not matched to a gene: 9. Germline V CDR1 and CDR2: SGHNT, YYREEE (reference sequence). Here the CDR3 DNA reads TGTGCCAGCAGTATTGACACAGGGGGCTGGAACACTGAAGCTTTCTTT. It translates to CASSIDTGGWNTEAFF.

About this clone: A junction boundary mismatches the germline segment, possibly from a read error. The chain carries TRBV30 and TRBJ2-1, with D hard to call. The CDR3 is made up of 11 amino acids. The germline V gene has CDR1 GTSNPN and CDR2 SVGIG (reference sequence). CDR3 in amino acids: CAWSSSNEQFF. CDR3 in DNA: TGTGCCTGGAGTTCCTCCAATGAGCAGTTCTTC.

The rearrangement links TRBV30 to TRBJ2-7, with D tentatively TRBD2 (5 bases). Germline V gene data show CDR1 as GTSNPN and CDR2 as SVGIG (reference sequence). V was trimmed by 0 bases and J by 4 bases, leaving 13 bases between them. This CDR3 is built from 14 residues. CDR3 sequence (DNA): TGTGCCTGGAGTGTAATGGGGAGACCTTACGAGCAGTACTTC. Translating gives CAWSVMGRPYEQYF.

The chain is built from TRBV5-1 and TRBJ2-1; D is unclear. The CDR3 covers 14 residues. Germline CDR1 SGHRS, CDR2 YFSETQ. V lost 0 bases and J 3 bases, leaving 7 bases between the germline ends. The CDR3 nucleotides read TGCGCCAGCAGCTTGGATGGGAACTACAATGAGCAGTTCTTC. It encodes CASSLDGNYNEQFF.

This chain joins TRBV27 and TRBJ2-1, with 9 nucleotides matching TRBD2. The length of the CDR3 is 16 residues. CDR1 and CDR2 (germline): MNHEY, SMNVEV (reference sequence). V shed 2 bases and J 6 bases; nucleotides not matched to a gene: 8. CDR3: CASSLIGGRAPNEQFF. In nucleotides, the CDR3 is TGTGCCAGCAGTTTAATCGGCGGGAGGGCCCCCAATGAGCAGTTCTTC.

The chain has TRBV7-2 and TRBJ2-5; 8 positions agree with TRBD1. This CDR3 has 15 residues. The germline gives CDR1 SGHTA, CDR2 FQGNSA. V lost 4 bases, J lost 2 bases, and 6 bases stayed unmatched. CDR3 nucleotides: TGTGCCAGCAGCTACCGGGACAGGCGGCAAGAGACCCAGTACTTC. Its protein product is CASSYRDRRQETQYF.

In its sample, this clone was seen once. The V and J genes are TRBV28 and TRBJ2-5, with 7 bases that match TRBD1. Germline-derived CDR1 and CDR2 are MDHEN and SYDVKM. The CDR3 is made up of 14 amino acids. V trimming: 4 bases; J trimming: 7 bases; junction bases outside the gene matches: 9. This CDR3 reads CASSSRDSGGTQYF. As DNA, the CDR3 is TGTGCCAGCAGTTCCCGGGACAGTGGAGGGACCCAGTACTTC.

This chain uses TRBV19 with TRBJ2-1; 11 bases align to TRBD2. The germline gives CDR1 LNHDA, CDR2 SQIVND (reference sequence). The junction had 8 bases not matched to a gene; V was cut back by 4 bases and J by 6 bases. This CDR3 is 16 amino acids long. In nucleotides, the CDR3 is TGTGCCAGTAGTAAAGGTAGCGGGAGGGCCAGCAATGAGCAGTTCTTC. This gives the protein CASSKGSGRASNEQFF. The entire variable domain, with the rest obtained from reference TRBV19 and TRBJ2-1, is as follows: DGGITQSPKYLFRKEGQNVTLSCEQNLNHDAMYWYRQDPGQGLRLIYYSQIVNDFQKGDIAEGYSVSREKKESFPLTVTSAQKNPTAFYLCASSKGSGRASNEQFFGPGTRLTVL.

The V call is TRBV5-4, the J call TRBJ1-2; maybe TRBD1 (6 bases). The CDR3 loop spans 15 amino acids. Germline-derived CDR1 and CDR2 are SGHNT and YYREEE (reference sequence). V was cut by 5 bases and J by 1 base, with 15 bases left in between. The CDR3: CASRVWGQGNYGYTF. The CDR3 DNA follows: TGTGCCAGCAGGGTTTGGGGGCAGGGTAACTATGGCTACACCTTC. Full variable domain (remainder filled in from reference TRBV5-4 and TRBJ1-2): ETGVTQSPTHLIKTRGQQVTLRCSSQSGHNTVSWYQQALGQGPQFIFQYYREEENGRGNFPPRFSGLQFPNYSSELNVNALELDDSALYLCASRVWGQGNYGYTFGSGTRLTVV.